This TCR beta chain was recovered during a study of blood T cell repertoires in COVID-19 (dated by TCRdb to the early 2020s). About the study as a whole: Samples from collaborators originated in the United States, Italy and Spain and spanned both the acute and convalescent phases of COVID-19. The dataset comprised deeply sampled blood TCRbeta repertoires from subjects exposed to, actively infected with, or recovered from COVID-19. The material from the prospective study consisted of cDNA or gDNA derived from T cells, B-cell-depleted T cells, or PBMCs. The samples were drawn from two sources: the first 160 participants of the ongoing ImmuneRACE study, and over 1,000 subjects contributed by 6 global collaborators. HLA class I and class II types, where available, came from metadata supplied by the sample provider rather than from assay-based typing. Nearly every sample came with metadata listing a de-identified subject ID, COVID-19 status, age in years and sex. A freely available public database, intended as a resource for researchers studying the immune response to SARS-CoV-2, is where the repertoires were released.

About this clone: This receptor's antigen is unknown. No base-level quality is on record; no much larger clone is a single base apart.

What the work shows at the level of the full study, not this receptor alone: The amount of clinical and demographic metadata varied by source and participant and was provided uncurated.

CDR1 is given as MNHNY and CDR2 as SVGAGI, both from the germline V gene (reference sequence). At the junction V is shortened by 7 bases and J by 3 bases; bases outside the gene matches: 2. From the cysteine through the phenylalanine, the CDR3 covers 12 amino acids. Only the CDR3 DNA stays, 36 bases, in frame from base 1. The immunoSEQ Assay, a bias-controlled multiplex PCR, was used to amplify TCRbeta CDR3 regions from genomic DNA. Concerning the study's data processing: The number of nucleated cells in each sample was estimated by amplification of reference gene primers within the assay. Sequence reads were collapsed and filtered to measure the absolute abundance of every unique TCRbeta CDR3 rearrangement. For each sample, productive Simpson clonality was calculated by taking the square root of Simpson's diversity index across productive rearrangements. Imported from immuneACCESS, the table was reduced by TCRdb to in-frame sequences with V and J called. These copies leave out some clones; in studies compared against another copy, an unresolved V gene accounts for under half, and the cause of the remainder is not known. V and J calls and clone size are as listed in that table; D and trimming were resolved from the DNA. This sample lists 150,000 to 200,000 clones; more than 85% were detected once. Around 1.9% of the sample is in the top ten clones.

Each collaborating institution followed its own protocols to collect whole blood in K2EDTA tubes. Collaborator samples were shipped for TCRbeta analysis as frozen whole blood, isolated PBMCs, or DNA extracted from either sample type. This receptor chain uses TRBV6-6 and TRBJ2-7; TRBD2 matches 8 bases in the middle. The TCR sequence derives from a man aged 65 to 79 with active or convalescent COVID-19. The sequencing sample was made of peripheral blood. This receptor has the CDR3 CASTLAGYEQYF. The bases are TGTGCCAGCACTCTAGCGGGCTACGAGCAGTACTTC.